Below are 27 T cell receptor beta chains sequenced from a single sample in a study of T cells after yellow fever vaccination. Each CDR3 protein is one row after TCRdb ran MiXCR on the 5' RACE reads. The sample lists some 350,000 distinct CDR3 sequences; around a tenth were seen once. Sequencing was performed on PBMCs, taken on the day of the first yellow fever vaccination. The receptors originated from a man aged 18 to 35 who received the YFV17D yellow fever vaccine.

The rearrangement links TRBV7-3 to TRBJ2-5, with unresolved D. The germline V gene encodes CDR1 SGHTA and CDR2 FQGTGA. The length of the CDR3 is 12 residues. The V end lost 5 bases, the J end lost 5 bases, and 9 bases lay between the germline ends. CDR3 protein: CASSRVGETQYF. The CDR3, as DNA: TGTGCCAGCAGCCGGGTAGGGGAGACCCAGTACTTC. The full variable domain, rest sourced from reference TRBV7-3 and TRBJ2-5, is GAGVSQTPSNKVTEKGKYVELRCDPISGHTALYWYRQSLGQGPEFLIYFQGTGAADDSGLPNDRFFAVRPEGSVSTLKIQRTERGDSAVYLCASSRVGETQYFGPGTRLLVL.

This clonotype was recorded a few times. The chain is built from TRBV5-6 and TRBJ2-7, with no clear D. The CDR3 sequence is 14 residues long. V was pared by 4 bases and J by 1 base, with 12 bases between. Per the germline V gene, CDR1 is SGHDT and CDR2 is YYEEEE. CDR3 in amino acids: CASSRLAVSYEQYV. DNA of the CDR3: TGTGCCAGCAGCCGGCTCGCGGTGTCCTACGAGCAGTACGTC.

This clonotype was observed a handful of times. This chain connects TRBV12-3 or TRBV12-4 to TRBJ2-2; a weak D match, TRBD2 (5 bases). This CDR3 is built from 16 residues. V gave up 0 bases and J gave up 9 bases, with 17 bases separating them. The CDR3 nucleotides read TGTGCCAGCAGTTTAGCGCCCGTACTAGTTGACCGGGAGCTGTTTTTT. This codes for CASSLAPVLVDRELFF.

The V call is TRBV7-2, the J call TRBJ1-1; no clear D gene. From germline, CDR1 is SGHTA and CDR2 FQGNSA. The CDR3 length is 15 residues. The V end lost 0 bases, the J end lost 3 bases, and 11 bases lay between the germline ends. In DNA, the CDR3 is TGTGCCAGCAGCTTAGCTCGGCACAGCTACACTGAAGCTTTCTTT. Protein: CASSLARHSYTEAFF.

This clonotype was seen a handful of times. V gene TRBV20-1 combines with J gene TRBJ2-4; 11 nucleotides match TRBD1. Unmatched junction bases numbered 13, after V lost 5 bases and J lost 7 bases. The CDR3 covers 16 residues. Germline assignment: CDR1 DFQATT and CDR2 SNEGSKA (reference sequence). CDR3 sequence (DNA): TGCAGTGCTGAGTTGCCGGGACAGGGGGTTGGGAACATTCAGTACTTC. It translates to CSAELPGQGVGNIQYF.

This clonotype was observed a few times. The rearrangement joins TRBV6-2 or TRBV6-3 to TRBJ1-4; D gene uncertain. The CDR3 runs 14 residues. V lost 6 bases to trimming and J lost 1 base, with 9 bases between them. In germline, CDR1 is MNHEY, CDR2 SVGEGT. The CDR3 DNA sequence: TGTGCCAGCAGCTCCGGTCAAACTAATGAAAAACTGTTTTTT. Protein product: CASSSGQTNEKLFF.

This clonotype occurred a few times. The genes are TRBV12-3 or TRBV12-4 and TRBJ1-4, with a tentative D call TRBD1 (6 bases). Trimming left V 8 bases short and J 7 bases short, with 14 bases between. This CDR3 has 13 residues. The CDR3 bases are TGTGCCAGCTCATTCGGGGGCGGTGAAAAACTGTTTTTT. It is translated as CASSFGGGEKLFF.

The chain links TRBV6-2 or TRBV6-3 to TRBJ1-5; D is unresolved. The V end was cut by 7 bases, the J end by 0 bases, with 4 bases between. Germline V CDR1 and CDR2: MNHEY, SVGEGT. The CDR3 sequence is 12 residues long. CDR3 sequence reads: CASTNSNQPQHF. For the CDR3, the DNA is TGTGCCAGCACGAATAGCAATCAGCCCCAGCATTTT.

The rearrangement links TRBV18 to TRBJ2-5; D remains unclear. The CDR3 sequence is 15 residues long. Trimming cost V 0 bases and J 4 bases, with 12 bases left between them. Germline V CDR1 and CDR2: KGHSH, LQKENI. CDR3 in DNA: TGTGCCAGCTCACCACCGGGGTTGTCAGGAGAGACCCAGTACTTC. Its translation is CASSPPGLSGETQYF.

In DNA form, the CDR3 reads TGCGCCAGCAGCCAAGATGAGGGGTATGAAGCTTTCTTT. The encoded protein is CASSQDEGYEAFF. J is TRBJ1-1 and V is TRBV4-3, with D perhaps matching TRBD1 (5 bases). CDR3 length equals 13 residues. Germline assignment: CDR1 LGHNA and CDR2 YSLEER. Trimming took off 0 bases at V and 7 bases at J, with 9 bases between the two ends.

This clonotype has just a few counts. The rearrangement links TRBV5-4 to TRBJ2-1, with TRBD1 identical over 8 bases. CDR1 is SGHNT and CDR2 is YYREEE in the germline V gene (reference sequence). The CDR3 loop spans 15 amino acids. The V and J ends lost 2 bases and 2 bases, in that order; junction bases with no gene match: 3. In DNA form, the CDR3 reads TGTGCCAGCAGCTTTGGCAGGGGGCCCTACAATGAGCAGTTCTTC. It translates to CASSFGRGPYNEQFF.

CDR3 nucleotides: TGCGCCAGCAGCTTGCTGGTGGGAGTGAACTATGGCTACACCTTC. Protein: CASSLLVGVNYGYTF. This sequence joins TRBV5-1 and TRBJ1-2; D is undetermined. CDR1 is SGHRS and CDR2 is YFSETQ in the germline V gene. Trimming removed 1 base at V and 2 bases at J, with 12 bases between. This CDR3 comprises 15 residues.

This chain links TRBV25-1 with TRBJ2-3; 7 nucleotides align to TRBD2. Germline-derived CDR1 and CDR2 are MGHDK and SYGVNS. The CDR3 sequence is 14 residues long. V dropped 5 bases and J dropped 2; count of bases not matched to a gene: 4. The CDR3 reads CASSHLAVTDTQYF. The CDR3 bases are TGTGCCAGCAGTCACCTAGCGGTCACAGATACGCAGTATTTT.

The V and J genes are TRBV2 and TRBJ2-7; D possibly corresponds to TRBD2 (6 bases). The CDR3 spans 17 residues. Germline V CDR1 and CDR2: SNHLY, FYNNEI. V lost 10 bases to trimming and J lost 1 base, with 26 bases between them. CDR3 sequence reads: CATFGGASLLSSYEQYF. In DNA form, the CDR3 reads TGTGCCACCTTCGGAGGGGCTAGCCTACTGAGTTCCTACGAGCAGTACTTC. Using reference TRBV2 and TRBJ2-7 for the parts outside the CDR3, the full variable domain is EPEVTQTPSHQVTQMGQEVILRCVPISNHLYFYWYRQILGQKVEFLVSFYNNEISEKSEIFDDQFSVERPDGSNFTLKIRSTKLEDSAMYFCATFGGASLLSSYEQYFGPGTRLTVT.

This clonotype was counted a few times. V and J are TRBV10-3 and TRBJ1-5; D remains unclear. CDR3 length equals 12 residues. V was pared by 5 bases and J by 3 bases, with 5 bases between. The germline V gene encodes CDR1 ENHRY and CDR2 SYGVKD. The CDR3 here is CAISPNNQPQHF. The DNA of the CDR3 is TGTGCCATCAGTCCGAACAATCAGCCCCAGCATTTT.

The gene calls are TRBV7-9 and TRBJ2-3, with unresolved D. Germline assignment: CDR1 SEHNR and CDR2 FQNEAQ (reference sequence). The V end lost 2 bases, the J end lost 0 bases, and 9 bases lay between the germline ends. The CDR3 runs 15 residues. As DNA, the CDR3 is TGTGCCAGCAGCTTAAGGAGCAGAAGCACAGATACGCAGTATTTT. Translating gives CASSLRSRSTDTQYF.

The rearrangement uses TRBV20-1 and TRBJ2-2, with 7 positions matching TRBD2. The CDR3 length is 15 residues. Germline CDR1 and CDR2: DFQATT and SNEGSKA (reference sequence). V was clipped by 2 bases and J by 0 bases; unmatched bases: 3. The CDR3 protein is CSARLAASNTGELFF. The CDR3 DNA follows: TGCAGTGCTAGACTAGCGGCCTCGAACACCGGGGAGCTGTTTTTT.

The chain couples TRBV7-2 to TRBJ2-3; D remains unclear. Per the germline V gene, CDR1 is SGHTA and CDR2 is FQGNSA. This CDR3 is built from 14 residues. Trimming removed 5 bases at V and 1 base at J, with 10 bases between. CDR3 sequence reads: CASSSHWGTDTQYF. The CDR3 nucleotides are TGTGCCAGCAGCAGTCACTGGGGCACAGATACGCAGTATTTT.

This clonotype came up many times. The chain has TRBV4-3 and TRBJ2-2, with D unclear. Deletions cut 1 base from V and 2 bases from J, with 8 bases between. Germline V CDR1 and CDR2: LGHNA, YSLEER. The CDR3 runs to 15 residues. The CDR3 DNA is TGCGCCAGCAGCCAAGTTGAGTCCAACACCGGGGAGCTGTTTTTT. It translates to CASSQVESNTGELFF.

The chain carries TRBV20-1 and TRBJ2-7, with TRBD2 identical over 7 bases. The CDR3 is 14 amino acids. The J segment lost 3 bases and the V segment lost 3 bases, leaving 8 bases of the junction unmatched. Per germline, CDR1 DFQATT and CDR2 SNEGSKA (reference sequence). The CDR3, as DNA: TGCAGTGCTAGCCACGGGACTAATTTCTACGAGCAGTACGTC. It specifies CSASHGTNFYEQYV.

This CDR3 is CAINNPGLARYEQYF. The CDR3 DNA sequence: TGTGCCATCAATAATCCGGGACTAGCGCGATACGAGCAGTACTTC. The chain recombines TRBV10-3 with TRBJ2-7; 10 positions agree with TRBD2. CDR3 size: 15 residues. Trimming removed 7 bases from V and 4 bases from J; junction bases left unmatched: 10. CDR1 ENHRY and CDR2 SYGVKD come from the germline V gene.

This clonotype was counted a few times. Its ends do not fully match the called genes, so a read error is possible. V usage is TRBV4-3 and J usage is TRBJ2-3; tentative D call: TRBD1 (6 bases). There are 11 residues in the CDR3. Germline assignment: CDR1 LGHNA and CDR2 YSLEER. The CDR3 reads CASSAPGAVFF. The CDR3 DNA sequence: TGCGCCAGCAGCGCTCCAGGGGCGGTTTTTTTT.

The chain combines TRBV6-2 or TRBV6-3 with TRBJ2-1; possible D gene TRBD2, 5 bases. V lost 6 bases, J lost 3 bases, and 15 bases lay in between. Germline lookup yields CDR1 MNHEY and CDR2 SVGEGT. CDR3 length: 15 amino acids. The CDR3, as DNA: TGTGCCAGCAGACCCGAGGGATTAGGCTACAATGAGCAGTTCTTC. This sequence encodes CASRPEGLGYNEQFF.

The CDR3 loop is CASSLNRGAGELFF. The CDR3 region has the DNA TGTGCCAGCAGCTTAAACAGGGGGGCCGGGGAGCTGTTTTTT. The chain joins TRBV7-3 to TRBJ2-2, with TRBD1 matching over 8 bases. Germline lookup yields CDR1 SGHTA and CDR2 FQGTGA. CDR3 length: 14 amino acids. Unmatched junction bases numbered 1, after V lost 1 base and J lost 6 bases.

The genes are TRBV6-5 and TRBJ2-3; D uncertain. The CDR3 contains 11 residues. V lost 9 bases and J lost 7, with 11 bases in between. CDR1 and CDR2 (germline): MNHEY, SVGAGI. As DNA, the CDR3 is TGTGCCAGTTTAAAGGGTCATACGCAGTATTTT. Translated, it gives CASLKGHTQYF.

This clonotype has a handful of counts. V is TRBV19 and J is TRBJ1-1, with no clear D. Trimming pared 3 bases from V and 3 bases from J, leaving 11 bases between. Germline V CDR1 and CDR2: LNHDA, SQIVND (reference sequence). This CDR3 is built from 14 residues. CDR3 protein: CASSIGVWDTEAFF. Here the CDR3 DNA reads TGTGCCAGTAGTATTGGGGTTTGGGACACTGAAGCTTTCTTT.

This clonotype appeared a few times. This chain connects TRBV6-2 or TRBV6-3 to TRBJ1-1; no clear D gene. The length of the CDR3 is 14 residues. The germline V gene has CDR1 MNHEY and CDR2 SVGEGT. The ends were cut back, 6 bases at V and 1 base at J, with 12 bases in the middle. The CDR3 sequence: CASSSWWENTEAFF. CDR3 nucleotides: TGTGCCAGCAGCTCTTGGTGGGAGAACACTGAAGCTTTCTTT.